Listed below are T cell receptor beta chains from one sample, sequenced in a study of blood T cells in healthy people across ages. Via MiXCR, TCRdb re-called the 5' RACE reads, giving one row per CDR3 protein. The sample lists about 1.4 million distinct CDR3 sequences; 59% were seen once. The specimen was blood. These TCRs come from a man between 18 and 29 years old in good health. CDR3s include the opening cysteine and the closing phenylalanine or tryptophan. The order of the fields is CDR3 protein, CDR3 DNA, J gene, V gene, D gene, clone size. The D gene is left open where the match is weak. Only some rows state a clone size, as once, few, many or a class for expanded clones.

cdr3_aa: CASRLQGAPRREPQYF
cdr3_nt: TGTGCCAGCAGGTTACAGGGGGCCCCTCGCCGCGAGCCGCAGTATTTT
j_call: TRBJ2-3
v_call: TRBV7-8
d_call: TRBD1
clone_size: -

cdr3_aa: CASSGGERGSYGYTF
cdr3_nt: TGTGCCAGCAGCGGGGGGGAGCGAGGAAGCTATGGCTACACCTTC
j_call: TRBJ1-2
v_call: TRBV12-3/TRBV12-4
d_call: -
clone_size: -

cdr3_aa: CSARGELVFYNERFF
cdr3_nt: TGCAGTGCTAGGGGGGAACTAGTTTTCTACAATGAGCGGTTCTTC
j_call: TRBJ2-1
v_call: TRBV20-1
d_call: -
clone_size: -

cdr3_aa: CASSQVAGKRQPQHF
cdr3_nt: TGCGCCAGCAGCCAAGTTGCAGGGAAACGTCAGCCCCAGCATTTT
j_call: TRBJ1-5
v_call: TRBV4-1
d_call: -
clone_size: few

cdr3_aa: CASRRGIAGGQETQYF
cdr3_nt: TGTGCCAGCCGCCGAGGCATAGCGGGGGGTCAAGAGACCCAGTACTTC
j_call: TRBJ2-5
v_call: TRBV9
d_call: TRBD2
clone_size: few

cdr3_aa: CASSLAGLGNEQFF
cdr3_nt: TGTGCCAGCAGTTTAGCGGGGCTTGGGAATGAGCAGTTCTTC
j_call: TRBJ2-1
v_call: TRBV27
d_call: -
clone_size: few

cdr3_aa: CASSPGGPKEGYTF
cdr3_nt: TGCGCCAGCAGCCCGGGGGGGCCCAAGGAGGGCTACACCTTC
j_call: TRBJ1-2
v_call: TRBV5-1
d_call: -
clone_size: -

cdr3_aa: CSAEGQGAEREQYF
cdr3_nt: TGCAGCGCTGAGGGACAGGGGGCGGAAAGGGAGCAGTACTTC
j_call: TRBJ2-4
v_call: TRBV29-1
d_call: TRBD1
clone_size: -

cdr3_aa: CASSFFSGSSPLHF
cdr3_nt: TGTGCCAGCAGTTTTTTTTCAGGGTCGTCACCCCTCCACTTT
j_call: TRBJ1-6
v_call: TRBV28
d_call: -
clone_size: -

cdr3_aa: CASSPLGSDAGLASNEQFF
cdr3_nt: TGTGCCAGCAGCCCCCTCGGATCGGACGCGGGACTAGCTTCCAATGAGCAGTTCTTC
j_call: TRBJ2-1
v_call: TRBV7-2
d_call: TRBD2
clone_size: -

cdr3_aa: CSARQGALGTEAFF
cdr3_nt: TGCAGTGCTAGACAGGGGGCATTGGGAACTGAAGCTTTCTTT
j_call: TRBJ1-1
v_call: TRBV20-1
d_call: TRBD1
clone_size: -

cdr3_aa: CASSLNRGLSYEQYF
cdr3_nt: TGTGCCAGCAGTTTAAACAGGGGCCTCTCCTACGAGCAGTACTTC
j_call: TRBJ2-7
v_call: TRBV12-3/TRBV12-4
d_call: TRBD1
clone_size: -

cdr3_aa: CASRRAGATNEKLFF
cdr3_nt: TGTGCCAGCAGGCGTGCAGGGGCAACTAATGAAAAACTGTTTTTT
j_call: TRBJ1-4
v_call: TRBV28
d_call: -
clone_size: once

cdr3_aa: CASSPLADVYNEQYF
cdr3_nt: TGTGCCAGTAGCCCACTAGCGGATGTCTACAATGAGCAGTACTTC
j_call: TRBJ2-7
v_call: TRBV19
d_call: TRBD2
clone_size: -

cdr3_aa: CSADGISDTQYF
cdr3_nt: TGCAGTGCTGACGGGATTTCAGATACGCAGTATTTT
j_call: TRBJ2-3
v_call: TRBV20-1
d_call: -
clone_size: -

cdr3_aa: CASSQKTGISQPQHF
cdr3_nt: TGCGCCAGCAGCCAAAAAACAGGGATTAGTCAGCCCCAGCATTTT
j_call: TRBJ1-5
v_call: TRBV4-1
d_call: -
clone_size: -

cdr3_aa: CSAREMGYYEQYF
cdr3_nt: TGCAGTGCTAGAGAGATGGGCTACTACGAGCAGTACTTC
j_call: TRBJ2-7
v_call: TRBV20-1
d_call: -
clone_size: -

cdr3_aa: CSARGFSNQPQHF
cdr3_nt: TGCAGTGCTAGGGGGTTTAGCAATCAGCCCCAGCATTTT
j_call: TRBJ1-5
v_call: TRBV20-1
d_call: -
clone_size: few

cdr3_aa: CASSSISSAEAFF
cdr3_nt: TGTGCCAGCAGTTCCATCTCTTCCGCCGAAGCTTTCTTT
j_call: TRBJ1-1
v_call: TRBV27
d_call: -
clone_size: -

cdr3_aa: CASRGSGRSYEQYF
cdr3_nt: TGTGCCAGCAGAGGAAGCGGGCGCTCCTACGAGCAGTACTTC
j_call: TRBJ2-7
v_call: TRBV28
d_call: -
clone_size: -

cdr3_aa: CASMTTRSPLHF
cdr3_nt: TGTGCCAGCATGACTACCCGTTCACCCCTCCACTTT
j_call: TRBJ1-6
v_call: TRBV6-5
d_call: -
clone_size: -

cdr3_aa: CASSQDVGVAYEQYF
cdr3_nt: TGCGCCAGCAGCCAAGATGTAGGAGTAGCTTACGAGCAGTACTTC
j_call: TRBJ2-7
v_call: TRBV4-3
d_call: -
clone_size: -

cdr3_aa: CAISGSRLAGLNTDTQYF
cdr3_nt: TGTGCCATCAGTGGATCACGACTAGCGGGGTTGAACACAGATACGCAGTATTTT
j_call: TRBJ2-3
v_call: TRBV10-3
d_call: TRBD2
clone_size: -

cdr3_aa: CASSTPESREGNYGYTF
cdr3_nt: TGTGCCAGCAGCACCCCCGAGAGCAGGGAGGGAAACTATGGCTACACCTTC
j_call: TRBJ1-2
v_call: TRBV11-2
d_call: -
clone_size: -

cdr3_aa: CASSGALQETQYF
cdr3_nt: TGTGCCAGTAGCGGGGCTCTTCAAGAGACCCAGTACTTC
j_call: TRBJ2-5
v_call: TRBV12-3/TRBV12-4
d_call: TRBD2
clone_size: -

cdr3_aa: CASSLIAGRGTEAFF
cdr3_nt: TGTGCCAGCAGTTTAATCGCAGGCCGTGGTACTGAAGCTTTCTTT
j_call: TRBJ1-1
v_call: TRBV28
d_call: -
clone_size: -

cdr3_aa: CASSVAGRDNMNTEAFF
cdr3_nt: TGTGCCAGCAGCGTAGCAGGACGGGACAACATGAACACTGAAGCTTTCTTT
j_call: TRBJ1-1
v_call: TRBV9
d_call: -
clone_size: -

cdr3_aa: CASSQGVGTYEQYF
cdr3_nt: TGCGCCAGCAGCCAAGGAGTAGGTACCTACGAGCAGTACTTC
j_call: TRBJ2-7
v_call: TRBV4-3
d_call: -
clone_size: -

cdr3_aa: CASSRGQGASIQYF
cdr3_nt: TGTGCCAGCAGCCGGGGACAGGGGGCTTCAATTCAGTACTTC
j_call: TRBJ2-4
v_call: TRBV7-2
d_call: TRBD1
clone_size: -

cdr3_aa: CASSIRDTISNEQFF
cdr3_nt: TGTGCCAGCAGCATCCGGGACACCATAAGCAATGAGCAGTTCTTC
j_call: TRBJ2-1
v_call: TRBV9
d_call: -
clone_size: -

cdr3_aa: CASSFRMSGNEQFF
cdr3_nt: TGCGCCAGCAGCTTCAGGATGTCGGGGAATGAGCAGTTCTTC
j_call: TRBJ2-1
v_call: TRBV5-1
d_call: -
clone_size: few

cdr3_aa: CASGAIYNEQFF
cdr3_nt: TGTGCCAGCGGGGCGATATACAATGAGCAGTTCTTC
j_call: TRBJ2-1
v_call: TRBV7-9
d_call: -
clone_size: -

cdr3_aa: CASPSEDGSNYGYTF
cdr3_nt: TGTGCCAGCCCCTCGGAGGACGGATCTAACTATGGCTACACCTTC
j_call: TRBJ1-2
v_call: TRBV7-2
d_call: -
clone_size: few

cdr3_aa: CATADRVGNQPQHF
cdr3_nt: TGTGCCACCGCCGACAGGGTGGGCAATCAGCCCCAGCATTTT
j_call: TRBJ1-5
v_call: TRBV10-3
d_call: TRBD1
clone_size: few

cdr3_aa: CATSDSLVGGSYNEQYF
cdr3_nt: TGTGCCACCAGTGATTCCCTAGTGGGAGGGTCCTACAATGAGCAGTACTTC
j_call: TRBJ2-7
v_call: TRBV24-1
d_call: TRBD2
clone_size: -

cdr3_aa: CSASGGGLGEQYF
cdr3_nt: TGCAGTGCTAGTGGTGGGGGCCTCGGGGAGCAGTACTTC
j_call: TRBJ2-7
v_call: TRBV20-1
d_call: -
clone_size: -

cdr3_aa: CASSFETGGSSTDTQYF
cdr3_nt: TGCGCCAGCAGCTTCGAGACAGGGGGCTCTAGCACAGATACGCAGTATTTT
j_call: TRBJ2-3
v_call: TRBV5-1
d_call: TRBD1
clone_size: -

cdr3_aa: CASGRGSPEAFF
cdr3_nt: TGTGCCAGCGGAAGGGGATCCCCTGAAGCTTTCTTT
j_call: TRBJ1-1
v_call: TRBV6-2/TRBV6-3
d_call: -
clone_size: few

cdr3_aa: CASSFGTGVLETQYF
cdr3_nt: TGTGCCAGCAGCTTCGGGACAGGGGTGTTAGAGACCCAGTACTTC
j_call: TRBJ2-5
v_call: TRBV7-9
d_call: TRBD1
clone_size: -

cdr3_aa: CASSPTFADYTF
cdr3_nt: TGTGCCAGCAGCCCGACTTTTGCGGACTACACCTTC
j_call: TRBJ1-2
v_call: TRBV7-9
d_call: -
clone_size: -

cdr3_aa: CAGSPRWHGEQFF
cdr3_nt: TGTGCCGGCAGCCCACGTTGGCATGGTGAGCAGTTCTTC
j_call: TRBJ2-1
v_call: TRBV7-2
d_call: -
clone_size: -

cdr3_aa: CSARTRRSINEKLFF
cdr3_nt: TGCAGTGCTAGAACCAGACGGTCTATTAATGAAAAACTGTTTTTT
j_call: TRBJ1-4
v_call: TRBV20-1
d_call: -
clone_size: many

cdr3_aa: CSVEGGTGYEQYF
cdr3_nt: TGCAGCGTTGAGGGGGGGACAGGGTACGAGCAGTACTTC
j_call: TRBJ2-7
v_call: TRBV29-1
d_call: TRBD1
clone_size: few

cdr3_aa: CASSQEDRGHFGEQFF
cdr3_nt: TGCGCCAGCAGCCAAGAGGACAGAGGCCATTTCGGTGAGCAGTTCTTC
j_call: TRBJ2-1
v_call: TRBV4-3
d_call: -
clone_size: -

cdr3_aa: CAWRLGRANTEAFF
cdr3_nt: TGTGCCTGGAGGCTAGGGAGGGCCAACACTGAAGCTTTCTTT
j_call: TRBJ1-1
v_call: TRBV30
d_call: -
clone_size: -

cdr3_aa: CASRDGTVSWNTEAFF
cdr3_nt: TGTGCCAGCAGAGATGGGACAGTTAGTTGGAACACTGAAGCTTTCTTT
j_call: TRBJ1-1
v_call: TRBV12-3/TRBV12-4
d_call: TRBD1
clone_size: -

cdr3_aa: CASSLRGLGTGELFF
cdr3_nt: TGTGCCAGCAGTTTAAGGGGGCTCGGCACCGGGGAGCTGTTTTTT
j_call: TRBJ2-2
v_call: TRBV12-3/TRBV12-4
d_call: TRBD1
clone_size: -

cdr3_aa: CASIGTGAYGYTF
cdr3_nt: TGTGCCAGCATAGGGACAGGGGCCTATGGCTACACCTTC
j_call: TRBJ1-2
v_call: TRBV25-1
d_call: TRBD1
clone_size: -

cdr3_aa: CASRKWVADTQYF
cdr3_nt: TGCGCCAGCCGTAAATGGGTCGCAGATACGCAGTATTTT
j_call: TRBJ2-3
v_call: TRBV4-1
d_call: -
clone_size: many

cdr3_aa: CASSETRVRGYEQYF
cdr3_nt: TGTGCCAGCAGTGAAACCAGGGTTAGGGGCTACGAGCAGTACTTC
j_call: TRBJ2-7
v_call: TRBV25-1
d_call: -
clone_size: -

cdr3_aa: CASSQEALAGHSGANVLTF
cdr3_nt: TGCGCCAGCAGCCAAGAGGCCCTAGCGGGACATTCTGGGGCCAACGTCCTGACTTTC
j_call: TRBJ2-6
v_call: TRBV4-1
d_call: TRBD2
clone_size: few

cdr3_aa: CASSLVTSGGTQYF
cdr3_nt: TGTGCCAGCAGCTTAGTTACTAGCGGTGGCACGCAGTATTTT
j_call: TRBJ2-3
v_call: TRBV7-2
d_call: TRBD2
clone_size: -

cdr3_aa: CSAEGLGVTEAFF
cdr3_nt: TGCAGTGCGGAGGGACTTGGGGTCACTGAAGCTTTCTTT
j_call: TRBJ1-1
v_call: TRBV20-1
d_call: -
clone_size: -

cdr3_aa: CASGPGRGVGYGYTF
cdr3_nt: TGTGCCAGCGGTCCCGGGCGGGGGGTAGGCTATGGCTACACCTTC
j_call: TRBJ1-2
v_call: TRBV28
d_call: -
clone_size: -

cdr3_aa: CASSQEGAGGNTGELFF
cdr3_nt: TGTGCCAGCAGCCAAGAGGGAGCGGGAGGTAACACCGGGGAGCTGTTTTTT
j_call: TRBJ2-2
v_call: TRBV4-2
d_call: TRBD2
clone_size: -

cdr3_aa: CSAAGQGKHTF
cdr3_nt: TGCAGTGCGGCGGGACAGGGGAAGCACACCTTC
j_call: TRBJ1-2
v_call: TRBV20-1
d_call: TRBD1
clone_size: -